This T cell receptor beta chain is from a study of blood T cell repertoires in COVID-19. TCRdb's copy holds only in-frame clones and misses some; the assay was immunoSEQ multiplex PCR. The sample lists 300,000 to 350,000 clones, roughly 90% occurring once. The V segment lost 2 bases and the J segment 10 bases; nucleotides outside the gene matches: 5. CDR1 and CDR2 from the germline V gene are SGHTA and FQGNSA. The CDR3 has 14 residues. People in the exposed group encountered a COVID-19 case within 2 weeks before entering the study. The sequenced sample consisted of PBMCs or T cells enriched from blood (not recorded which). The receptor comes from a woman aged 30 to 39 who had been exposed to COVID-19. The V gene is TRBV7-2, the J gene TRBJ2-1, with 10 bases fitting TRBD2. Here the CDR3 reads CASSLISSGGEQFF. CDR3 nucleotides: TGTGCCAGCAGCTTAATTTCTAGCGGGGGCGAGCAGTTCTTC.